This T cell receptor beta chain was sequenced during a study of blood T cell repertoires in COVID-19. For the study at large: In each case, the material was cDNA or gDNA derived from T cells, B-cell-depleted T cells, or PBMCs.

The authors' processing: Amplifying reference gene primers gave estimates of nucleated cell counts. Data came from immunoSEQ multiplex PCR; TCRdb stores just in-frame clones and leaves some out. The V and J calls and clone size are taken from that table; D and trimming were inferred from the DNA. This table has some 130,000 clones, 84% appearing once. CDR3 length equals 17 residues. V was clipped by 1 base and J by 6 bases; unmatched bases: 11. Germline V lookup: CDR1 SEHNR, CDR2 FQNEAQ (reference sequence). The origin of this receptor is a human donor in a cohort sampled during active COVID-19. The chain is built from TRBV7-9 and TRBJ2-2; 7 bases map to TRBD2. What was sequenced was peripheral blood. The CDR3, as DNA: TGTGCCAGCAGCTTAGGCACCGCCGGGGGGTCGGCCGGGGAGCTGTTTTTT. This sequence encodes CASSLGTAGGSAGELFF.